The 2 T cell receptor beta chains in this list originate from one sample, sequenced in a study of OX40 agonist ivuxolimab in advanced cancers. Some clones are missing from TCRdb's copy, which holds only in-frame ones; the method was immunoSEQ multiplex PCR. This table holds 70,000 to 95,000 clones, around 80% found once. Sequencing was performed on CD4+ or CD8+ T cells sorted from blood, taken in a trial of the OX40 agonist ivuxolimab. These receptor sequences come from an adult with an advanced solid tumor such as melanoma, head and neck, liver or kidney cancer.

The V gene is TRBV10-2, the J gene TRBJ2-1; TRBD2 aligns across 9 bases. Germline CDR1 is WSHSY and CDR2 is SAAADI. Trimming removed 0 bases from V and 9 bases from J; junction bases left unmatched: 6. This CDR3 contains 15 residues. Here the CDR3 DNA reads TGCGCCAGCAGTGAGTCGGGCGGGGGGGCCGCTGAGCAGTTCTTC. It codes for CASSESGGGAAEQFF.

The CDR3: CASSMFVTEETQYF. The CDR3 region has the DNA TGTGCCAGTAGTATGTTCGTTACGGAAGAGACCCAGTACTTC. The J gene is TRBJ2-5, the V gene TRBV19; D remains unclear. Germline V gives CDR1 LNHDA, CDR2 SQIVND (reference sequence). V dropped 3 bases and J dropped 3 bases, with 11 bases sitting between them. CDR3 length: 14 amino acids.